This T cell receptor (beta chain) was identified in a study of blood T cell repertoires in COVID-19. Study in general: Nucleic acid was either cDNA or gDNA, and it came from T cells, B-cell-depleted T cells, or PBMCs.

The method was immunoSEQ multiplex PCR; TCRdb's version includes in-frame clones alone and lacks a portion of them. The sample shows approximately 140,000 clones, approximately 83% of them seen only once. Germline V gives CDR1 SGHTA, CDR2 FQGNSA. V lost 0 bases and J lost 1; bases outside the gene matches: 5. This CDR3 has 17 amino acids. The receptor's source is a human donor in a cohort sampled during active COVID-19. The rearrangement uses TRBV7-2 and TRBJ2-1; 8 bases are a match to TRBD2. The specimen sequenced was peripheral blood. CDR3 residues: CASSLAYSGTSYNEQFF. In DNA, the CDR3 is TGTGCCAGCAGCTTAGCGTATAGCGGGACATCCTACAATGAGCAGTTCTTC.